This entry describes one T cell receptor beta chain. What it binds is unknown. The CDR3 spans 21 residues. After removal of 0 bases from V and 3 bases from J, the junction contained 11 bases not matched to a gene. Looked up from germline, CDR1 is LGHNA and CDR2 is YNFKEQ. This specimen comes from a study of cytomegalovirus exposure and HLA in healthy donors. Across the whole study: Inside one of the first data releases sat 85 million or so unique TCRs taken from HLA-typed donors. Whole-study findings and limits: Most TCR sequences were rare, but some public TCRs occurred in many donors. Relative to equally common others, HLA-associated TCR beta chains showed greater clonal expansion in a later analysis. 87-base-pair reads could not separate some V segments, including TRBV6-2 and TRBV6-3.

PCR amplification relied on 60 Vbeta primers (plus 13 Jbeta primers). Clones were sequenced by immunoSEQ multiplex PCR, and TCRdb holds only the in-frame ones, with some missing. The sample consists of tens of thousands of clones, approximately 80% of them appearing once. Source material: PBMCs. The sequence was obtained from a man between 50 and 59 years old in good health and CMV-seronegative. The rearrangement uses TRBV4-2 and TRBJ2-2; 15 positions agree with TRBD2. This CDR3 reads CASSQEADRTSGRGYTGELFF. Here the CDR3 DNA reads TGTGCCAGCAGCCAAGAAGCTGATCGGACTAGCGGGAGGGGGTACACCGGGGAGCTGTTTTTT.